This T cell receptor (beta chain) appears in the sequencing data of a study of beta chain features in type 1 diabetes. Study outcomes and limitations: Within the patient group, naive, central memory and Treg TCRB repertoires appeared more similar to each other than within healthy donors. TCRB CDR3s from Type 1 diabetes patients were moderately but significantly shorter in all four CD4+ subsets.

Every isolated RNA sample was fully reverse transcribed, so sequencing captured expressed TCRB transcripts. Naive, central memory and regulatory T cell samples yielded roughly 3.6 million reads on average. The data were produced by immunoSEQ multiplex PCR, yet TCRdb's version contains in-frame clones alone and is incomplete. The profile covers 300,000 to 350,000 clones, with around 7.6% appearing a single time and around 0.44% taken by the ten largest. V was shortened by 5 bases and J by 3 bases, with 16 bases between the two germline ends. The V gene's germline CDR1 is MNHEY and CDR2 SMNVEV (reference sequence). The CDR3 sequence is 15 residues long. A remark on this clone: Its antigen is not known.

On average, the one heparinised blood draw given by each donor was about 120 mL. The sequencing sample was made of central memory CD4+ T cells from blood. This receptor was identified in a woman aged 18-29 years in good health. V gene TRBV27 combines with J gene TRBJ2-5, with D perhaps assigned TRBD1 or TRBD2 (5 bases each). The CDR3 loop is CASSRAGTPKETQYF. The DNA for the CDR3 is TGTGCCAGCAGTCGCGCCGGGACGCCTAAAGAGACCCAGTACTTC.